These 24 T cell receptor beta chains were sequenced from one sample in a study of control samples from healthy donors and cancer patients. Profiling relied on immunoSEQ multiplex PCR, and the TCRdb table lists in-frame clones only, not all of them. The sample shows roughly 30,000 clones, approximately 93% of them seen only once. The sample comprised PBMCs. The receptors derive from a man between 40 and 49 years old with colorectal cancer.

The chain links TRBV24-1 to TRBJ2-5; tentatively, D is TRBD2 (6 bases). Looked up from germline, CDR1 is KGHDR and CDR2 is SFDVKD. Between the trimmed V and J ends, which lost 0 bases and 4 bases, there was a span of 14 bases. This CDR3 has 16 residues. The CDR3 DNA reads TGTGCCACCAGTGATTTGCGGGGGAATAATCGAGAGACCCAGTACTTC. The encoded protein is CATSDLRGNNRETQYF.

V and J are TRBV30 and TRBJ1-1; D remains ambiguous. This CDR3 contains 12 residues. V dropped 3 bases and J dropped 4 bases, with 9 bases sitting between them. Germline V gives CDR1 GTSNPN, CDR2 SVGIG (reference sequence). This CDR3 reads CAWRKGITEAFF. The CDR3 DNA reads TGTGCCTGGAGGAAAGGGATCACTGAAGCTTTCTTT.

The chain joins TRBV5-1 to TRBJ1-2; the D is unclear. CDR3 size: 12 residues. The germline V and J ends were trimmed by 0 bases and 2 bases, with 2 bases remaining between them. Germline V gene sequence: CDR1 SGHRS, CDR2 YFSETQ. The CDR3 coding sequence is TGCGCCAGCAGCTTGGGCAACTATGGCTACACCTTC. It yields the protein CASSLGNYGYTF. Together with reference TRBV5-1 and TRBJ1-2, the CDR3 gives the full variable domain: KAGVTQTPRYLIKTRGQQVTLSCSPISGHRSVSWYQQTPGQGLQFLFEYFSETQRNKGNFPGRFSGRQFSNSRSEMNVSTLELGDSALYLCASSLGNYGYTFGSGTRLTVV.

The CDR3 region has the DNA TGTGCCATCCGGACAGGGGGCTTGAACACTGAAGCTTTCTTT. This sequence encodes CAIRTGGLNTEAFF. The chain combines TRBV2 with TRBJ1-1; 11 nucleotides align to TRBD1. CDR1 and CDR2 (germline): SNHLY, FYNNEI. This CDR3 is 14 amino acids long. V gave up 10 bases and J gave up 0 bases; unmatched junction bases: 4. Looking up the rest from reference TRBV2 and TRBJ1-1 gives the full variable domain: EPEVTQTPSHQVTQMGQEVILRCVPISNHLYFYWYRQILGQKVEFLVSFYNNEISEKSEIFDDQFSVERPDGSNFTLKIRSTKLEDSAMYFCAIRTGGLNTEAFFGQGTRLTVV.

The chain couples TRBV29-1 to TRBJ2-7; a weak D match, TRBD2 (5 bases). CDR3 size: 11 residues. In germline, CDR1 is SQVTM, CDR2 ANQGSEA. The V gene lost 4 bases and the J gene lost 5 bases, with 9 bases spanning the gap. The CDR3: CSVATGNEQYF. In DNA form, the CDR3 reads TGCAGCGTTGCTACGGGAAACGAGCAGTACTTC.

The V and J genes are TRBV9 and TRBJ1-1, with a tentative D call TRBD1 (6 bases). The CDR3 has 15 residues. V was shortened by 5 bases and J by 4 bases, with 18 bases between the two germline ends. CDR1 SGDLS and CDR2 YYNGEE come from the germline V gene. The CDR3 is CASRRDTRGSTEAFF. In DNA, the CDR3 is TGTGCCAGCAGAAGGGACACCCGAGGGTCCACTGAAGCTTTCTTT. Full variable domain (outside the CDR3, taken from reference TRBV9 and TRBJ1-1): DSGVTQTPKHLITATGQRVTLRCSPRSGDLSVYWYQQSLDQGLQFLIQYYNGEERAKGNILERFSAQQFPDLHSELNLSSLELGDSALYFCASRRDTRGSTEAFFGQGTRLTVV.

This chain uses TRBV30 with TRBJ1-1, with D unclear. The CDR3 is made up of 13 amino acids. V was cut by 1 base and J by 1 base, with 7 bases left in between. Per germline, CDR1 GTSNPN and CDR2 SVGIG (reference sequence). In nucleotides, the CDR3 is TGTGCCTGGAGTGCACGGTGGAACACTGAAGCTTTCTTT. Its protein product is CAWSARWNTEAFF.

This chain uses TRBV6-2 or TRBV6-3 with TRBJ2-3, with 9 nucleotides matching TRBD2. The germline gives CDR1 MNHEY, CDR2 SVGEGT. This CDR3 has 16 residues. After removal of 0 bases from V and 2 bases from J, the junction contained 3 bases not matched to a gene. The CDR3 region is CASSYSAGGPTDTQYF. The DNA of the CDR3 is TGTGCCAGCAGTTACTCGGCGGGGGGGCCCACAGATACGCAGTATTTT.

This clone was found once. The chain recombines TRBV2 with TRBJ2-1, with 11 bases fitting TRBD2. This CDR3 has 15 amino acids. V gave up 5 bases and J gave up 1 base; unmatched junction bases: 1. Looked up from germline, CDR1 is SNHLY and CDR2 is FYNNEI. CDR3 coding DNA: TGTGCCAGCAGTATAGCGGGGGGGTCCTACAATGAGCAGTTCTTC. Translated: CASSIAGGSYNEQFF.

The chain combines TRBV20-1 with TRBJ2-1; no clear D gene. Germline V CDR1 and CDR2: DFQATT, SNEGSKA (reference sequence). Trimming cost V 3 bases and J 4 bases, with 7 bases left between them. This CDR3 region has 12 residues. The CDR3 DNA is TGCAGTGCTAGTGACTCTTACAATGAGCAGTTCTTC. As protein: CSASDSYNEQFF.

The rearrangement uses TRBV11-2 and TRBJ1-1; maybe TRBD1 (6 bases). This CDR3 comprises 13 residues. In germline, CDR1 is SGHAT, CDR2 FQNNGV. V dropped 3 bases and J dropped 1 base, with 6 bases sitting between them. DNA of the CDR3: TGTGCCAGCAGCTTGGGACAGAACACTGAAGCTTTCTTT. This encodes CASSLGQNTEAFF.

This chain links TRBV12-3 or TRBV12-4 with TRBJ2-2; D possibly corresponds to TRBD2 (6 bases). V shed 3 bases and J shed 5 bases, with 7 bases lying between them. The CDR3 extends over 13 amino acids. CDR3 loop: CASSFRGTGELFF. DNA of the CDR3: TGTGCCAGCAGTTTTCGGGGGACCGGGGAGCTGTTTTTT.

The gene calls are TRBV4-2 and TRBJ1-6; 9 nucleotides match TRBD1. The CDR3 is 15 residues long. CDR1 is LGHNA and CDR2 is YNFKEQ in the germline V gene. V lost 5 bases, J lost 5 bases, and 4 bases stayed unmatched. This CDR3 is CASSTRDRDNSPLHF. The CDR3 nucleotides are TGTGCCAGCAGCACCCGGGACAGGGATAATTCACCCCTCCACTTT.

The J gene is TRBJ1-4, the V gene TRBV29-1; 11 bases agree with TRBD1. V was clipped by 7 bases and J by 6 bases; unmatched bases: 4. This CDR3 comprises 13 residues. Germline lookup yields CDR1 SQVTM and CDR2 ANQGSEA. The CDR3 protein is CSAGDRGDEKLFF. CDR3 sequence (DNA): TGCAGCGCCGGGGACAGGGGGGATGAAAAACTGTTTTTT. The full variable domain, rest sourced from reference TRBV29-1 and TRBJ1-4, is SAVISQKPSRDICQRGTSLTIQCQVDSQVTMMFWYRQQPGQSLTLIATANQGSEATYESGFVIDKFPISRPNLTFSTLTVSNMSPEDSSIYLCSAGDRGDEKLFFGSGTQLSVL.

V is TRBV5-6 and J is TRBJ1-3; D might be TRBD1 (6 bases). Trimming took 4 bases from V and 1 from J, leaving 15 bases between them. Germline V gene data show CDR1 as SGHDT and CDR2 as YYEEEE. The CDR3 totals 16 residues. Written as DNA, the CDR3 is TGTGCCAGCAGCGCAAGGGGGTCGCGTTCTGGAAACACCATATATTTT. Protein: CASSARGSRSGNTIYF.

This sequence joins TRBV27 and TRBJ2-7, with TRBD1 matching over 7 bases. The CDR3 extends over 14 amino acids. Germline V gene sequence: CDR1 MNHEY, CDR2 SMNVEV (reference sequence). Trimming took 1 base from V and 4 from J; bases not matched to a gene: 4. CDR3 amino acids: CASSLWTGSYEQYF. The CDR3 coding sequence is TGTGCCAGCAGTTTATGGACAGGATCTTACGAGCAGTACTTC.

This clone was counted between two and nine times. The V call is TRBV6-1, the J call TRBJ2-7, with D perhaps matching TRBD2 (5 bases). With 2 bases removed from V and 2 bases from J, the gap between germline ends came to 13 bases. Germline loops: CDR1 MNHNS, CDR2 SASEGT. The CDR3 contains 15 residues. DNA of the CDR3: TGTGCCAGCAGTGAACCTGGCGGGTCCACCTACGAGCAGTACTTC. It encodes CASSEPGGSTYEQYF.

The CDR3 DNA follows: TGCGCCAGCAGCCAAGGAGGGGGCGGGGATGAAAAACTGTTTTTT. Amino acid sequence: CASSQGGGGDEKLFF. The chain uses TRBV4-1 and TRBJ1-4, with 7 bases identical to TRBD1. The CDR3 contains 15 residues. From germline, CDR1 is MGHRA and CDR2 YSYEKL. The V gene end was trimmed by 1 base and the J gene end by 6 bases; junction bases not matched to a gene: 5.

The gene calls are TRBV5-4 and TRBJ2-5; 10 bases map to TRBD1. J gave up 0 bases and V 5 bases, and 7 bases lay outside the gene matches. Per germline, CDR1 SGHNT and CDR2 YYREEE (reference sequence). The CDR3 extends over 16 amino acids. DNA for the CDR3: TGTGCCAGCAGGAGACAGGGGGCTGCTGACCAAGAGACCCAGTACTTC. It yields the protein CASRRQGAADQETQYF.

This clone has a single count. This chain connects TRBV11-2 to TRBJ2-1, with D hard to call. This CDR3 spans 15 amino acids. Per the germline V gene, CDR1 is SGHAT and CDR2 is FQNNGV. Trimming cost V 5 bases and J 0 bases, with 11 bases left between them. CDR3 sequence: CASSIGPGSYNEQFF. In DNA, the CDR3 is TGTGCCAGCAGCATAGGACCCGGCTCCTACAATGAGCAGTTCTTC.

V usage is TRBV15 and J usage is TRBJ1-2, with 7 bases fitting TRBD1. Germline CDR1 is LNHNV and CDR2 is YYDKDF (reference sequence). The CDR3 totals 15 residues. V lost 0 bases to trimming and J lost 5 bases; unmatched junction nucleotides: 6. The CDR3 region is CATSREGGGAYGYTF. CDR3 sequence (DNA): TGTGCCACCAGCAGAGAAGGAGGGGGCGCGTATGGCTACACCTTC. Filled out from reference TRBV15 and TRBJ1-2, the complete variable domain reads DAMVIQNPRYQVTQFGKPVTLSCSQTLNHNVMYWYQQKSSQAPKLLFHYYDKDFNNEADTPDNFQSRRPNTSFCFLDIRSPGLGDTAMYLCATSREGGGAYGYTFGSGTRLTVV.

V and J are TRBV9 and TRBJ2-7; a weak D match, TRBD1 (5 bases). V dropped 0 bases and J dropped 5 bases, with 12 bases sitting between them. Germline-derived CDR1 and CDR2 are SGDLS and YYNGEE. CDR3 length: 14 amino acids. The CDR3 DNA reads TGTGCCAGCAGCGTAGGTAGGGGATCCCACGAGCAGTACTTC. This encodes CASSVGRGSHEQYF.

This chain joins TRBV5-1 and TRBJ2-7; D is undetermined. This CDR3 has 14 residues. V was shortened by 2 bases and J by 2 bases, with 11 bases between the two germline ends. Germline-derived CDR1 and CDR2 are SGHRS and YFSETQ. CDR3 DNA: TGCGCCAGCAGCTTCCTGGACGGAACCTACGAGCAGTACTTC. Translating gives CASSFLDGTYEQYF.

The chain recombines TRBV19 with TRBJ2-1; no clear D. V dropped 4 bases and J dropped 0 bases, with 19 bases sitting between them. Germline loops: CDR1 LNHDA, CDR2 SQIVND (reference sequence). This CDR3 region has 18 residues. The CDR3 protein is CASSNSGMRPLSYNEQFF. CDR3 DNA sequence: TGTGCCAGTAGTAACTCAGGCATGCGTCCCCTCTCCTACAATGAGCAGTTCTTC.